The 5 T cell receptor beta chains below all came from one sample that was sequenced in a study of cytomegalovirus exposure and HLA in healthy donors. Use of 60 Vbeta and 13 Jbeta primers characterized the PCR. The repertoire was sequenced with immunoSEQ multiplex PCR; TCRdb's copy has only in-frame clones and lacks some. The table records 120,000 or so clones, 80% of them present only once. The sequencing input was PBMCs. These receptors all stem from a female donor in good health and CMV-seronegative.

This clone has just one count. This chain uses TRBV5-8 with TRBJ2-5; maybe TRBD2 (6 bases). The length of the CDR3 is 17 residues. Trimming pared 4 bases from V and 0 bases from J, leaving 19 bases between. Germline assignment: CDR1 SGHTS and CDR2 YDEGEE. CDR3 amino acids: CASSQYPGTQYQETQYF. CDR3 nucleotides: TGTGCCAGCAGCCAATACCCCGGGACTCAATACCAAGAGACCCAGTACTTC.

The chain combines TRBV10-3 with TRBJ2-7; 14 positions agree with TRBD2. Trimming at V came to 8 bases and at J to 2 bases, leaving 5 bases not matched to a gene. Germline assignment: CDR1 ENHRY and CDR2 SYGVKD. The CDR3 has 15 residues. CDR3 nucleotide sequence: TGTGCCATCGCGGGACTAGCGGGAGTTGCCTACGAGCAGTACTTC. Protein sequence: CAIAGLAGVAYEQYF.

This chain uses TRBV19 with TRBJ2-7; a possible D gene is TRBD1 (6 bases). Trimming removed 4 bases at V and 4 bases at J, with 17 bases between. The CDR3 length is 15 residues. In germline, CDR1 is LNHDA, CDR2 SQIVND (reference sequence). The CDR3 here is CASSTGTRSEYEQYF. The CDR3 DNA is TGTGCCAGTAGTACCGGGACAAGATCCGAATACGAGCAGTACTTC.

J is TRBJ1-1 and V is TRBV9; the D is unclear. Germline V lookup: CDR1 SGDLS, CDR2 YYNGEE. Trimming took off 4 bases at V and 3 bases at J, with 10 bases between the two ends. The CDR3 has 13 amino acids. The CDR3 protein is CASSIRRDTEAFF. The CDR3 DNA follows: TGTGCCAGCAGCATCCGACGGGACACTGAAGCTTTCTTT.

Notes on this clone: An end of the junction does not agree with germline; a read error may underlie this. DNA of the CDR3: TGTGCCAGCAGTGAAACGGGGGTCGGGGCCAACGGCCTGACTTTC. Residues: CASSETGVGANGLTF. This sequence joins TRBV2 and TRBJ2-6; possibly TRBD2 for D (6 bases). Germline CDR1 reads SNHLY; CDR2 reads FYNNEI. This CDR3 is built from 15 residues.